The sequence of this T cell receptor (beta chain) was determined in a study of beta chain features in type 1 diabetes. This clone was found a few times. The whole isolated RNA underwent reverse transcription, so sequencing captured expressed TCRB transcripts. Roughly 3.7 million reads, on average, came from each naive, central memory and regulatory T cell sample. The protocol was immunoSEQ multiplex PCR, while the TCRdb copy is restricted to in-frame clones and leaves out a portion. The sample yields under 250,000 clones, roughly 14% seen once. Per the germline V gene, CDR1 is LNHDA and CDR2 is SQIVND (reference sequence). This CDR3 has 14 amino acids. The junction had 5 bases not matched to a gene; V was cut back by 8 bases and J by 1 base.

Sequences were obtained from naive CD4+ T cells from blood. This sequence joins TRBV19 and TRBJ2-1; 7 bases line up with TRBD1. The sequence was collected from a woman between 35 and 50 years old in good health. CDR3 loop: CASDMGQSYNEQFF. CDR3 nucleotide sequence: TGTGCCAGTGATATGGGACAGTCCTACAATGAGCAGTTCTTC.